This T cell receptor (beta chain) was documented in a study of vaccination effects on CD4 cells after COVID-19. Germline CDR1 MNHNS, CDR2 SASEGT. V lost 2 bases to trimming and J lost 4 bases, with 9 bases between them. This CDR3 comprises 14 residues. This clone has only a few counts. Its specificity is not known. Profiled with immunoSEQ multiplex PCR; TCRdb holds only in-frame clones, not every one. The data show approximately 12,000 clones, roughly 70% seen once. Antigen-specific CD4+ T cells were expanded with viral peptide pools in the ViraFEST assay before sequencing. Following culture for nine to ten days, CD4+ T cells were isolated. The cohort was immunized with two doses of either the BNT162b2 or mRNA-1273 vaccine.

The chain has TRBV6-1 and TRBJ1-5, with D perhaps matching TRBD1 (5 bases). Sample: CD4+ T cells from PBMCs cultured with SARS-CoV-2 spike peptides, taken after COVID-19 vaccination. This TCR was recovered from a human donor who received a COVID-19 vaccine. This CDR3 reads CASSEKGRNQPQHF. As DNA, the CDR3 is TGTGCCAGCAGTGAAAAGGGACGGAATCAGCCCCAGCATTTT.